This TCR beta chain was documented in a study of radiation and T cells in renal cell carcinoma (TCRdb year 2020). Background for the entire study: Samples came from a clinical trial, in which primary renal cell carcinomas received 15 Gy stereotactic body radiation therapy followed by nephrectomy 4 weeks later. In total, 53 samples underwent TCR beta sequencing: 25 or so tumors plus 27 peripheral blood samples. A total of approximately 4 million unique CDR3 nucleotide sequences, encoding some 2,700,000 unique CDR3 amino acid sequences, were found across all 50 or so samples.

Notes on this clone: The antigen it binds to is not known. Per-base qualities were not stored, and no clone one base away is much larger.

The label giving this sample's time point can be read as: blood 2 weeks post-SBRT. The meaning of the sample's treatment or condition label: 15 Gy SBRT to primary tumor, nephrectomy 4 weeks later. To track tumor-enriched clonotypes, serial peripheral blood was sampled from radiation-treated patients at baseline and at 2 weeks and 4 weeks after SBRT. Every patient's renal cell carcinoma showed clear cell pathology. Genomic DNA for TCR sequencing was prepared using the QIAamp DNA Blood Mini Kit (Qiagen). The analyses included only samples that passed all quality control checks. General conclusions and limits of the study: Blood repertoire dynamics were not followed beyond 4 weeks after treatment. Because no pretreatment tumor biopsies were available, whether clonotypes were present in the tumor at baseline could not be determined. Because the trial had a single-armed design, the trial could not examine how radiation dose or scheduling affected the TCR repertoire. In blood, the top tumor clonotypes increased between baseline and 2 weeks post-radiation and then shrank by 4 weeks, which suggests that tumor-resident clones expanded only transiently.

TCR beta libraries were generated from genomic DNA with the immunoSEQ kit, following the manufacturer's recommendations. To prepare libraries, a first multiplex PCR with proprietary primers was run, followed by a second PCR that added unique barcodes, and a bead cleanup was done after each round. Each sample batch included a kit-provided positive control reaction and a negative control reaction. The final libraries were assessed on an Agilent 4200 TapeStation D1000 ScreenTape, pooled by volume, and quantified by qPCR. Sequencing was performed on an Illumina NextSeq500 with a MidOutput 150-cycle cartridge, and 156 Read1 and 15 Index1 cycles were run with kit custom primers. The pooled library was loaded at approximately 0.95 pM with around 20% PhiX control spiked in. Concerning the study's data processing: Vendor-processed data were analyzed in R, with a clonotype defined as all T cells sharing the same CDR3 nucleotide sequence. For clone abundance analyses, frequencies were normalized to the 10,000 most abundant clones per sample. Public T cell clones, averaging fewer than five per sample, were removed before analysis. Tumor-enriched clonotypes and baseline blood-enriched clonotypes were defined as those with an abundance difference of at least 32-fold between compartments. Clonotypes expanded or contracted between blood time points were identified with a beta-binomial differential abundance model. Similarity between tumor and blood repertoires was quantified using the Baroni-Urbani and Buser coefficient, and groups were compared with two-tailed Wilcoxon tests in R. TCRdb's version of the immuneACCESS table is confined to in-frame rearrangements and falls short of the full clone set. An unresolved V gene accounts for under half of the shortfall where checked; the remainder is of unknown origin. V and J calls and clone size follow that table, whereas D and trimming were derived from the DNA. The sample includes some 120,000 clones, with around nine tenths observed a single time. The ten largest clonotypes hold 5.8% of the sample.

From its cysteine to its phenylalanine, the CDR3 spans 14 amino acids. The kept DNA is CDR3 alone, 42 bases in frame from the first base. The V end gives up 0 bases and the J end 6 bases, leaving 5 bases in the junction not matched to a gene. CDR1 and CDR2 are drawn from the germline V gene (reference sequence): GTSNPN, SVGIG. Material: blood, obtained from a patient whose treatment included radiotherapy and nephrectomy. The clonotype was recovered from a woman between 65 and 79 years old with renal cell carcinoma. The chain was built from TRBV30 and TRBJ1-5; TRBD1 matches 7 bases in the middle. The DNA is TGTGCCTGGAGTGTAGCAGGGGGGCGTCAGCCCCAGCATTTT. This codes for CAWSVAGGRQPQHF.